The 8 T cell receptor beta chains in this list originate from one sample, sequenced in a study of CXCR3-negative and CXCR3-positive naive CD8 T cells. The libraries of TRB cDNA were constructed through 5' RACE using UMI labels. TCRdb re-called the 5' RACE reads and shows each CDR3 protein once, DNA omitted. The repertoire table contains 120,000 or so distinct CDR3 sequences. Study outcomes and limitations: Against CXCR3-negative naive cells, CXCR3-positive naive cells showed more hydrophobic TRB CDR3s.

These receptors' targets are unknown. The source material was naive CXCR3+ CD8+ T cells from blood. Documented subset: CD45RO-CCR7+CD27+CD95- naive CD8+ T cells expressing CXCR3 (TNR3+). Receptor source: a human donor in good health. Some clones in this sample may be carry-over from other donors' samples.

The CDR3 sequence is CASSRGGGTDTQYF. The chain links TRBV7-6 to TRBJ2-3; TCRdb lists TRBD1, though no DNA is available to test this call. The CDR3 runs 14 residues. CDR1 and CDR2 (germline): SGHVS, FNYEAQ.

The chain is built from TRBV12-3 or TRBV12-4 and TRBJ2-7; TCRdb reports TRBD2, a call that lacks DNA to check it against. The CDR3 is made up of 14 amino acids. The CDR3 loop is CASSFPGRVYEQYF.

This chain joins TRBV28 and TRBJ2-7; the D call from TCRdb, TRBD2, cannot be confirmed without DNA. This CDR3 region has 13 residues. Per the germline V gene, CDR1 is MDHEN and CDR2 is SYDVKM. The CDR3 sequence is CASSTGLAAEQYF.

The gene calls are TRBV12-3 or TRBV12-4 and TRBJ1-5; TCRdb reports TRBD1, a call that lacks DNA to check it against. The CDR3 runs to 16 residues. CDR3 sequence: CASSPYRGVSNQPQHF.

The chain uses TRBV4-1 and TRBJ1-2; TCRdb names TRBD1, which stays unverified in the absence of DNA. Germline-derived CDR1 and CDR2 are MGHRA and YSYEKL. The CDR3 contains 15 residues. This chain's CDR3 is CASSQEPGQVHGYTF.

CDR3 region: CASSRTGTSDHEQYF. This chain uses TRBV9 with TRBJ2-7; TCRdb calls TRBD2, which cannot be checked without DNA. CDR1 and CDR2 from the germline V gene are SGDLS and YYNGEE. The CDR3 extends over 15 amino acids.

CDR3 amino acids: CASSPRTESSYEQYF. The rearrangement joins TRBV13 to TRBJ2-7; TCRdb picks TRBD1, but there is no DNA to check that call. Germline CDR1 PRHDT, CDR2 FYEKMQ (reference sequence). This CDR3 contains 15 residues.

The chain joins TRBV19 to TRBJ2-3; TCRdb outputs TRBD2, but without DNA this stays unchecked. Looked up from germline, CDR1 is LNHDA and CDR2 is SQIVND (reference sequence). The CDR3 is 18 amino acids. This chain's CDR3 is CASTLAGVITGTTDTQYF. Combining the CDR3 with reference TRBV19 and TRBJ2-3 gives the whole variable domain DGGITQSPKYLFRKEGQNVTLSCEQNLNHDAMYWYRQDPGQGLRLIYYSQIVNDFQKGDIAEGYSVSREKKESFPLTVTSAQKNPTAFYLCASTLAGVITGTTDTQYFGPGTRLTVL.